The source of this T cell receptor (beta chain) is a study of blood T cell repertoires in COVID-19. Study as a whole: PBMCs, B-cell-depleted T cells, or T cells were the source of the cDNA or gDNA that made up the material.

Per the original methods: Using reference gene primer amplification, nucleated cell counts were estimated. Clones were read by immunoSEQ multiplex PCR, and TCRdb kept only the in-frame ones, dropping some. V and J calls and clone size are those listed in that table; D and trimming were worked out from the DNA. In the table there are a few hundred thousand clones, less than 90% of which are singletons. This CDR3 spans 12 amino acids. Germline-derived CDR1 and CDR2 are PRHDT and FYEKMQ (reference sequence). Trimming cost V 2 bases and J 7 bases, with 6 bases left between them. The chain joins TRBV13 to TRBJ1-5; D is undetermined. The source of this sequence is a man aged 30 to 45 with active or convalescent COVID-19. Sequenced sample: peripheral blood. This CDR3 reads CASSLRSQPQHF. The CDR3 DNA follows: TGTGCCAGCAGCTTACGAAGCCAGCCCCAGCATTTT.